Listed here is a single T cell receptor beta chain. Antigen unknown. The source of the sample is a study of cytomegalovirus exposure and HLA in healthy donors. Whole-study findings and limits: TCR beta V- and J-gene trimming, according to a later analysis, was linked to a missense DCLRE1C variant. The likely origin of a cluster of highly shared sequence variants was a sequencing artifact. Segments of the TCR beta V type were, in most cases, productive about 90% or about 30% of the time in an earlier analysis.

With 60 Vbeta and 13 Jbeta primers, the PCR was carried out. Here immunoSEQ multiplex PCR was the method, and the copy in TCRdb shows in-frame clones only, minus some. The table includes approximately 130,000 clones, roughly 80% detected once. The V gene end was trimmed by 1 base and the J gene end by 0 bases; junction bases not matched to a gene: 11. CDR1 is SGHVS and CDR2 is FNYEAQ in the germline V gene. The CDR3 is 19 amino acids. The TCR comes from a man aged 50-59 years in good health and CMV-seronegative. This chain joins TRBV7-6 and TRBJ2-2; 7 bases match TRBD1. The source material was PBMCs. The CDR3 DNA follows: TGTGCCAGCAGCTTAGAGGCAGGGGGACATTACGCGAACACCGGGGAGCTGTTTTTT. Amino acid sequence: CASSLEAGGHYANTGELFF.